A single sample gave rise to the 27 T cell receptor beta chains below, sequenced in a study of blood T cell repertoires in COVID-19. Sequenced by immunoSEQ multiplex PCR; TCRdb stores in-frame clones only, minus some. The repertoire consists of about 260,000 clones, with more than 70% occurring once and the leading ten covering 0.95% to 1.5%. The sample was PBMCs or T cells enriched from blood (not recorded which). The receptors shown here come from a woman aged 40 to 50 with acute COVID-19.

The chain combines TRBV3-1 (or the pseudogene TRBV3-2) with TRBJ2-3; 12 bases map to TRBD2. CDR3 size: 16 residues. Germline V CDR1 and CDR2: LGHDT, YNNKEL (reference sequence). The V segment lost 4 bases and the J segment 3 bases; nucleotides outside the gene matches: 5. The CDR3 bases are TGTGCCAGCAGCCGACTAGCGGGAGAGAGGACAGATACGCAGTATTTT. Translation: CASSRLAGERTDTQYF.

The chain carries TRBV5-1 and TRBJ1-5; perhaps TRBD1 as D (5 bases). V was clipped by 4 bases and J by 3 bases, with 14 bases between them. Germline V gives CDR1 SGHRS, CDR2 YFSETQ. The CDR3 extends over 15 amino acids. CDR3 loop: CASSPTGNFNQPQHF. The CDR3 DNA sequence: TGCGCCAGCAGCCCCACAGGTAACTTCAATCAGCCCCAGCATTTT.

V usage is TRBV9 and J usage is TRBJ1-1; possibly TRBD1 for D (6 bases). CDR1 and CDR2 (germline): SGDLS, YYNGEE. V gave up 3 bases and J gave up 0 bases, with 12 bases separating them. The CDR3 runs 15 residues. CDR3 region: CASSARQALNTEAFF. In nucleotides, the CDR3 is TGTGCCAGCAGCGCCAGACAGGCCCTGAACACTGAAGCTTTCTTT. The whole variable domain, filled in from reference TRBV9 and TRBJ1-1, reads DSGVTQTPKHLITATGQRVTLRCSPRSGDLSVYWYQQSLDQGLQFLIQYYNGEERAKGNILERFSAQQFPDLHSELNLSSLELGDSALYFCASSARQALNTEAFFGQGTRLTVV.

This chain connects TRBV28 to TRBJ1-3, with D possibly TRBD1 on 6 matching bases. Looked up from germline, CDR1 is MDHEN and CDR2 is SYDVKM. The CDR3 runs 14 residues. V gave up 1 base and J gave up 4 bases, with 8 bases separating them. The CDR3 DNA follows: TGTGCCAGCAGTTTATCAGGGGCCGGAAACACCATATATTTT. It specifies CASSLSGAGNTIYF.

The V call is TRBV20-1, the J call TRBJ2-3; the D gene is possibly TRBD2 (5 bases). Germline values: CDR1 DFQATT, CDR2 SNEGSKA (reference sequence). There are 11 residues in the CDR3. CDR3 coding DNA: TGCAGGTGGGGAGACACAGATACGCAGTATTTT. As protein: CRWGDTDTQYF.

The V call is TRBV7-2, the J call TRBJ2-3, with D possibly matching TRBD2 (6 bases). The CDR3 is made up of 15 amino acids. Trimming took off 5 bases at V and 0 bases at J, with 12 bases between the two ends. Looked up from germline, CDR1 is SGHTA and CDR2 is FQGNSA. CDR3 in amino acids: CASSPDYISTDTQYF. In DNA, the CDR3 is TGTGCCAGCAGCCCGGACTACATTAGCACAGATACGCAGTATTTT. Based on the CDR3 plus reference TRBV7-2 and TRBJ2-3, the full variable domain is GAGVSQSPSNKVTEKGKDVELRCDPISGHTALYWYRQSLGQGLEFLIYFQGNSAPDKSGLPSDRFSAERTGGSVSTLTIQRTQQEDSAVYLCASSPDYISTDTQYFGPGTRLTVL.

This CDR3 reads CASSATDQAEAFF. The DNA for the CDR3 is TGTGCCAGCAGCGCGACAGATCAAGCTGAAGCTTTCTTT. The V gene is TRBV6-5, the J gene TRBJ1-1; D might be TRBD1 (5 bases). Germline loops: CDR1 MNHEY, CDR2 SVGAGI. Trimming took off 6 bases at V and 6 bases at J, with 14 bases between the two ends. There are 13 residues in the CDR3.

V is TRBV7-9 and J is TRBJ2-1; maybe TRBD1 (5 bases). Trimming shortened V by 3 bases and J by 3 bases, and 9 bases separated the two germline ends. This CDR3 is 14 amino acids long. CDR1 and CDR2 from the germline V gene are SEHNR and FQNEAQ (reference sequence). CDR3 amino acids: CASSFAQVYNEQFF. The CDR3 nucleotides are TGTGCCAGCAGCTTCGCACAGGTCTACAATGAGCAGTTCTTC.

CDR3 nucleotides: TGTGCCAGCATAAAGGGAGCCGACTACAATGAGCAGTTCTTC. Translation: CASIKGADYNEQFF. The chain links TRBV27 to TRBJ2-1; tentatively, D is TRBD2 (5 bases). From germline, CDR1 is MNHEY and CDR2 SMNVEV (reference sequence). The V end lost 7 bases, the J end lost 3 bases, and 13 bases lay between the germline ends. This CDR3 has 14 residues.

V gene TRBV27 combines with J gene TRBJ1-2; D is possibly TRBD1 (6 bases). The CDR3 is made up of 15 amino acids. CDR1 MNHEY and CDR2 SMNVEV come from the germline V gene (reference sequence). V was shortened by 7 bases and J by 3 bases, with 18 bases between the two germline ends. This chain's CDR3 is CASNPLGAGHYGYTF. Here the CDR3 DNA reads TGTGCCAGCAATCCTTTGGGGGCCGGACACTATGGCTACACCTTC.

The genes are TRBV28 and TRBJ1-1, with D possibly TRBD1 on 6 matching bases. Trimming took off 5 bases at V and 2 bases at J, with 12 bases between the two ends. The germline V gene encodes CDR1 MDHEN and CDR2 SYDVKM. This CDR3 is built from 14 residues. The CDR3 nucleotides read TGTGCCAGCAGTCTTCGGACAGCTAACACTGAAGCTTTCTTT. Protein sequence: CASSLRTANTEAFF.

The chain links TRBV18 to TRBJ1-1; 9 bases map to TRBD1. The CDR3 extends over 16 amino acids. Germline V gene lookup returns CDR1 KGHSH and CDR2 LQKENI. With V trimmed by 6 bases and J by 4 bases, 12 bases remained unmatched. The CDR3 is CASSPSDRGSGTEAFF. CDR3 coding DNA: TGTGCCAGCTCCCCTTCGGACAGGGGATCGGGCACTGAAGCTTTCTTT.

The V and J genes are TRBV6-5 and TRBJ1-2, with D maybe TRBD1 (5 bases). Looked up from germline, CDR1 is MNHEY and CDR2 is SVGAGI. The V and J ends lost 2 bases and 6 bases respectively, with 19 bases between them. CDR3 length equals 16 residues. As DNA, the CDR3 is TGTGCCAGCAGTTACGGGCCACGACAGTTTTTAGATGGCTACACCTTC. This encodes CASSYGPRQFLDGYTF.

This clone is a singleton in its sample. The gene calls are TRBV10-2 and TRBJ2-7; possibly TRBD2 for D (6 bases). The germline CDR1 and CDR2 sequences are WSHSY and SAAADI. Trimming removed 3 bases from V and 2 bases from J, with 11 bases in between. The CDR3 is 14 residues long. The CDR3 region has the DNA TGCGCCAGCAGTGACTATAGCGGAACCTACGAGCAGTACTTC. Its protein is CASSDYSGTYEQYF.

CDR3 sequence reads: CASSPPVVGYTF. DNA for the CDR3: TGTGCCAGCAGCCCGCCGGTTGTTGGCTACACCTTC. The chain uses TRBV7-9 and TRBJ1-2; D gene unclear. This CDR3 region has 12 residues. The germline V gene encodes CDR1 SEHNR and CDR2 FQNEAQ (reference sequence). Trimming pared 5 bases from V and 7 bases from J, leaving 11 bases between.

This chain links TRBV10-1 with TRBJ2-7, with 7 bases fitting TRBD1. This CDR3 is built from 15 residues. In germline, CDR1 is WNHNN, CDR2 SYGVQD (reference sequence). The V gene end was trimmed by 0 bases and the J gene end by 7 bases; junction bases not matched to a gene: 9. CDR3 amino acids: CASSESGTAFREQYF. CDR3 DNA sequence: TGCGCCAGCAGTGAGTCGGGGACAGCGTTTCGAGAGCAGTACTTC.

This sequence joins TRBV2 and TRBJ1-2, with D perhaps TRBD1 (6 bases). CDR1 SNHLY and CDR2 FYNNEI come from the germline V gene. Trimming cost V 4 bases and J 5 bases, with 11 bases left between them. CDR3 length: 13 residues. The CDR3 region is CASSVGGGYGYTF. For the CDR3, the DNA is TGTGCCAGCAGTGTTGGGGGCGGGTATGGCTACACCTTC.

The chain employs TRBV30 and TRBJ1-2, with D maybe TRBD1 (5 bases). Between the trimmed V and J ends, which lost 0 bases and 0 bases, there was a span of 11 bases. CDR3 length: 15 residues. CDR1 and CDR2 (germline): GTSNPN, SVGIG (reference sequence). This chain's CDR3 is CAWSVQAVANYGYTF. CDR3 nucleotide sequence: TGTGCCTGGAGTGTACAGGCAGTAGCTAACTATGGCTACACCTTC.

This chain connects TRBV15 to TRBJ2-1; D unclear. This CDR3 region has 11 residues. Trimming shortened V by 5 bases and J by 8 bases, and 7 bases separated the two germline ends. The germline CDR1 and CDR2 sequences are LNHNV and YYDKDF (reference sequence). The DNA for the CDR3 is TGTGCCACCAGCCCCCGAGATGAGCAGTTCTTC. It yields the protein CATSPRDEQFF.

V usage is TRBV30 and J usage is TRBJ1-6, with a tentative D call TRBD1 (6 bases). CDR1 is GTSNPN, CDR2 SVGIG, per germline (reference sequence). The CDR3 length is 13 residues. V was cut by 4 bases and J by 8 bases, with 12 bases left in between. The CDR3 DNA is TGTGCCTGGACTCAGGGGATGGATTCACCCCTCCACTTT. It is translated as CAWTQGMDSPLHF.

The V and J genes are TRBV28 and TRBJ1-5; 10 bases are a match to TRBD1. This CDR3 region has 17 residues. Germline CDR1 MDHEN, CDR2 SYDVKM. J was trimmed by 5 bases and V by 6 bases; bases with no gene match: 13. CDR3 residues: CASRPALGQGWDQPQHF. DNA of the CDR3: TGTGCCAGCAGACCAGCCCTGGGACAGGGGTGGGATCAGCCCCAGCATTTT.

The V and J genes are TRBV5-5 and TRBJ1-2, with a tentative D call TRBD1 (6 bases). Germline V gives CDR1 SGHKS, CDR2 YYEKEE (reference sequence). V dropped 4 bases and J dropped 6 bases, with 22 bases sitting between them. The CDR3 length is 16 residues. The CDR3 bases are TGTGCCAGCAGCCGGCCTAGCATGGGGGGGGCAGATGGCTACACCTTC. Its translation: CASSRPSMGGADGYTF.

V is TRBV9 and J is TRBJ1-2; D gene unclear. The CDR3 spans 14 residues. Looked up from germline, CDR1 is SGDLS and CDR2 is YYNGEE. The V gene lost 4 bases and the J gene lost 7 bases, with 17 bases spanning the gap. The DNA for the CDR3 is TGTGCCAGCAGCCCACCCGCGGCGGGGTTTGGCTACACCTTC. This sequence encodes CASSPPAAGFGYTF. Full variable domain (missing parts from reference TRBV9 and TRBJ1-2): DSGVTQTPKHLITATGQRVTLRCSPRSGDLSVYWYQQSLDQGLQFLIQYYNGEERAKGNILERFSAQQFPDLHSELNLSSLELGDSALYFCASSPPAAGFGYTFGSGTRLTVV.

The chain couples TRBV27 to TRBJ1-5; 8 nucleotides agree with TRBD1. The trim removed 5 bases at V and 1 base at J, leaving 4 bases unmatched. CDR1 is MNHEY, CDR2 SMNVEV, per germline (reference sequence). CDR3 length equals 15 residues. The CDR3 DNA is TGTGCCAGCAGTCCAGGGGGCAGGAGCAATCAGCCCCAGCATTTT. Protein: CASSPGGRSNQPQHF.

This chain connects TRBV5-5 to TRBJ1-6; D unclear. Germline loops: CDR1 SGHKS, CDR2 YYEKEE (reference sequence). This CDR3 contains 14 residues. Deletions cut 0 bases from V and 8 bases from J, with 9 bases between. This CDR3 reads CASSLVVGDSPLHF. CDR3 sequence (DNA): TGTGCCAGCAGCTTGGTGGTGGGAGATTCACCCCTCCACTTT. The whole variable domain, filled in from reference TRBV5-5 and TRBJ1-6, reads DAGVTQSPTHLIKTRGQQVTLRCSPISGHKSVSWYQQVLGQGPQFIFQYYEKEERGRGNFPDRFSARQFPNYSSELNVNALLLGDSALYLCASSLVVGDSPLHFGNGTRLTVT.

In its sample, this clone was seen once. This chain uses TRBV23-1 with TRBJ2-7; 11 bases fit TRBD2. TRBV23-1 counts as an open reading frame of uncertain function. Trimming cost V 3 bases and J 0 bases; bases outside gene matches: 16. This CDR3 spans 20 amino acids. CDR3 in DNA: TGCGCCAGCAGTCATACGGGACTAGCGGCTAAGACAATCCTCTCCTACGAGCAGTACGTC. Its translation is CASSHTGLAAKTILSYEQYV.

CDR3 in amino acids: CASSDHNTGELFF. The CDR3 region has the DNA TGTGCCAGCAGCGATCATAACACCGGGGAGCTGTTTTTT. The chain combines TRBV9 with TRBJ2-2; D is unclear. Germline values: CDR1 SGDLS, CDR2 YYNGEE. V shed 3 bases and J shed 2 bases, with 5 bases lying between them. This CDR3 has 13 residues. The full variable domain, rest sourced from reference TRBV9 and TRBJ2-2, is DSGVTQTPKHLITATGQRVTLRCSPRSGDLSVYWYQQSLDQGLQFLIQYYNGEERAKGNILERFSAQQFPDLHSELNLSSLELGDSALYFCASSDHNTGELFFGEGSRLTVL.